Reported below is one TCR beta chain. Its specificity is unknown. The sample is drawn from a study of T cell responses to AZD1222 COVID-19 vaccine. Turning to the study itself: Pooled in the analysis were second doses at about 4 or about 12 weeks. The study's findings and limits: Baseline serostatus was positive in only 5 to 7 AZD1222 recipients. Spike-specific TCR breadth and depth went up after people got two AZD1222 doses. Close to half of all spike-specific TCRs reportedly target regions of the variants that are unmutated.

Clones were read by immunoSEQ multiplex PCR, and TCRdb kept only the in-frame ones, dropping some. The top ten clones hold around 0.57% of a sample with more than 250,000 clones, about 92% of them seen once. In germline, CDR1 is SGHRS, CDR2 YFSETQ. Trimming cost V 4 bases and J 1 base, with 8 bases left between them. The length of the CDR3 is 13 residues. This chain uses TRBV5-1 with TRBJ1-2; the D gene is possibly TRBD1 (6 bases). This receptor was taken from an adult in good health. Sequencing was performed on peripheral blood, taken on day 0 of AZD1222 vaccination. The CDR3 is CASSQDSNYGYTF. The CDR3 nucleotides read TGCGCCAGCAGCCAGGACAGTAACTATGGCTACACCTTC. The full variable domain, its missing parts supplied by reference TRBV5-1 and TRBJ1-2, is KAGVTQTPRYLIKTRGQQVTLSCSPISGHRSVSWYQQTPGQGLQFLFEYFSETQRNKGNFPGRFSGRQFSNSRSEMNVSTLELGDSALYLCASSQDSNYGYTFGSGTRLTVV.